These 16 T cell receptor beta chains came from one sample sequenced in a study of blood T cell repertoires in COVID-19. Here immunoSEQ multiplex PCR was the method, and the copy in TCRdb shows in-frame clones only, minus some. The sample holds about 240,000 clones, roughly nine tenths seen once. The specimen sequenced was peripheral blood. Receptors were obtained from a man in his 60s with acute or convalescent COVID-19.

This sequence joins TRBV6-1 and TRBJ2-2; 7 bases match TRBD1. The CDR3 contains 16 residues. Looked up from germline, CDR1 is MNHNS and CDR2 is SASEGT. The V and J ends lost 4 bases and 7 bases, in that order; junction bases with no gene match: 12. The CDR3 region is CASSALTGYSIGELFF. The DNA for the CDR3 is TGTGCCAGCAGTGCCTTGACAGGGTATAGCATCGGGGAGCTGTTTTTT.

The chain recombines TRBV19 with TRBJ2-1, with no clear D. V was pared by 4 bases and J by 3 bases, with 13 bases between. The CDR3 has 15 amino acids. CDR1 LNHDA and CDR2 SQIVND come from the germline V gene (reference sequence). CDR3 coding DNA: TGTGCCAGTAGTAGCTCCGACAAAATCTACAATGAGCAGTTCTTC. Translating it yields CASSSSDKIYNEQFF.

This chain links TRBV28 with TRBJ1-5; TRBD1 agrees at 7 bases. The CDR3 totals 15 residues. Germline V CDR1 and CDR2: MDHEN, SYDVKM. J was trimmed by 4 bases and V by 6 bases; bases with no gene match: 9. The CDR3 DNA follows: TGTGCCAGCAGCCGCAGACAGGGCGGAAATCAGCCCCAGCATTTT. Protein product: CASSRRQGGNQPQHF.

The rearrangement uses TRBV2 and TRBJ2-2, with D possibly matching TRBD2 (5 bases). Trimming shortened V by 6 bases and J by 0 bases, and 11 bases separated the two germline ends. This CDR3 region has 15 residues. The germline CDR1 and CDR2 sequences are SNHLY and FYNNEI. The CDR3 is CASRITRANTGELFF. The DNA of the CDR3 is TGTGCCAGCAGGATAACTAGGGCGAACACCGGGGAGCTGTTTTTT.

This chain joins TRBV28 and TRBJ1-1, with D tentatively TRBD1 (6 bases). CDR3 length: 17 residues. The germline V and J ends were trimmed by 3 bases and 5 bases, with 22 bases remaining between them. In germline, CDR1 is MDHEN, CDR2 SYDVKM. The CDR3 spells CASSFTVGAGFVTEAFF. For the CDR3, the DNA is TGTGCCAGCAGTTTTACTGTGGGGGCAGGGTTTGTTACTGAAGCTTTCTTT.

The chain has TRBV7-2 and TRBJ1-1; D remains unclear. This CDR3 comprises 11 residues. Trimming shortened V by 1 base and J by 11 bases, and 8 bases separated the two germline ends. Germline CDR1 and CDR2: SGHTA and FQGNSA. In DNA, the CDR3 is TGTGCCAGCAGCTTAGTGGGCCCGGCTTTCTTT. As protein: CASSLVGPAFF.

This chain uses TRBV9 with TRBJ1-4; D gene uncertain. Trimming took off 3 bases at V and 3 bases at J, with 18 bases between the two ends. The CDR3 spans 17 residues. Looked up from germline, CDR1 is SGDLS and CDR2 is YYNGEE. CDR3 DNA: TGTGCCAGCAGCGGGACGGACCTACCGAGGGCTAATGAAAAACTGTTTTTT. Encoded protein: CASSGTDLPRANEKLFF.

This chain links TRBV13 with TRBJ2-3; 11 bases match TRBD2. With 1 base clipped from V and 4 bases from J, the junction kept 4 bases outside the gene matches. This CDR3 has 16 amino acids. The germline V gene has CDR1 PRHDT and CDR2 FYEKMQ (reference sequence). Written as DNA, the CDR3 is TGTGCCAGCAGCTTAGCCACTAGCGGGAGTCCAGATACGCAGTATTTT. This translates into CASSLATSGSPDTQYF.

V is TRBV7-9 and J is TRBJ2-7; unclear D gene. V was shortened by 1 base and J by 6 bases, with 7 bases between the two germline ends. The CDR3 extends over 12 amino acids. Germline CDR1 SEHNR, CDR2 FQNEAQ (reference sequence). The CDR3 DNA reads as TGTGCCAGCAGCTTAGTGGCAACCGAGCAGTACTTC. It specifies CASSLVATEQYF.

The chain carries TRBV12-5 and TRBJ2-2, with TRBD1 matching over 8 bases. The CDR3 length is 15 residues. J gave up 7 bases and V 3 bases, and 7 bases lay outside the gene matches. Germline values: CDR1 LGHNT, CDR2 FRNRAP. CDR3 coding DNA: TGTGCTAGTGGTTTTCGACAGGGGTCGTACGGGGAGCTGTTTTTT. Translating gives CASGFRQGSYGELFF.

The chain is built from TRBV5-5 and TRBJ1-3; 8 bases agree with TRBD1. With V trimmed by 2 bases and J by 0 bases, 7 bases remained unmatched. The V gene's germline CDR1 is SGHKS and CDR2 YYEKEE (reference sequence). The CDR3 is 17 amino acids. CDR3 bases: TGTGCCAGCAGCTTAAATCAGGGGGCCCCCTCTGGAAACACCATATATTTT. Translated: CASSLNQGAPSGNTIYF.

This rearrangement joins TRBV28 to TRBJ1-1, with D uncertain. Per the germline V gene, CDR1 is MDHEN and CDR2 is SYDVKM. V was cut by 5 bases and J by 8 bases, with 6 bases left in between. The CDR3 is made up of 10 amino acids. The DNA for the CDR3 is TGTGCCAGCAGTGAGAGAGAAGCTTTCTTT. Translating it yields CASSEREAFF.

The gene calls are TRBV28 and TRBJ2-2; 7 nucleotides align to TRBD2. The junction had 6 bases not matched to a gene; V was cut back by 7 bases and J by 1 base. The V gene's germline CDR1 is MDHEN and CDR2 SYDVKM. The CDR3 extends over 15 amino acids. Here the CDR3 DNA reads TGTGCCAGCATCCAAGCGGGGCAGAACACCGGGGAGCTGTTTTTT. Amino acids: CASIQAGQNTGELFF.

V gene TRBV4-1 combines with J gene TRBJ1-1; no reliable D call. The CDR3 has 13 residues. V gave up 3 bases and J gave up 7 bases, with 12 bases separating them. Germline V CDR1 and CDR2: MGHRA, YSYEKL. CDR3 sequence (DNA): TGCGCCAGCAGCCAGAGGAGGGCCGGTGAAGCTTTCTTT. This gives the protein CASSQRRAGEAFF.

The chain employs TRBV7-2 and TRBJ2-2, with unresolved D. The germline V gene has CDR1 SGHTA and CDR2 FQGNSA. The CDR3 contains 17 residues. V lost 2 bases and J lost 0, with 13 bases in between. The CDR3 sequence: CASSLNPPSANTGELFF. Written as DNA, the CDR3 is TGTGCCAGCAGCTTAAACCCCCCCAGCGCGAACACCGGGGAGCTGTTTTTT.

The chain has TRBV10-3 and TRBJ1-5; 9 nucleotides align to TRBD1. The germline CDR1 and CDR2 sequences are ENHRY and SYGVKD. V shed 3 bases, J shed 6 bases, and the junction held 6 bases outside the gene matches. The CDR3 is 15 amino acids. CDR3: CAISEKTGGIQPQHF. In DNA, the CDR3 is TGTGCCATCAGTGAAAAGACAGGGGGGATTCAGCCCCAGCATTTT.